This T cell receptor (beta chain) was sequenced in a study of T cell clones after liver transplantation. Study-wide context: Until 12-24 months post-transplant, subjects got standard immunosuppression and no induction. Samples came pre-transplant, pre-randomization before withdrawal, and post-randomization after withdrawal ended.

Produced via immunoSEQ multiplex PCR; TCRdb's table is partial and in-frame only. The sample consists of tens of thousands of clones, about two thirds of them appearing once. The clonotype was recovered from a human donor who received a liver transplant. Sequencing was performed on CD4+ T cells from blood, taken before liver transplant.

The CDR3 sequence is CASGKDMNTEAFF. The CDR3 DNA reads TGTGCCAGCGGCAAAGACATGAACACTGAAGCTTTCTTT. The rearrangement uses TRBV2 and TRBJ1-1; D ambiguous. Trimming shortened V by 8 bases and J by 0 bases, and 10 bases separated the two germline ends. This CDR3 is built from 13 residues. The germline V gene encodes CDR1 SNHLY and CDR2 FYNNEI.